The source of this TCR beta chain is a study of CXCR3-negative and CXCR3-positive naive CD8 T cells. Study as a whole: Roughly 140 million TRB reads in total, about 1.5 +/- 0.3 million per library.

Naivety in CD8+ T cells corresponded to a CD45RO-CCR7+CD27+CD95- phenotype. Study-wide findings and caveats: Surface CD5 matched across naive subsets, and TRB CDR3 properties served to infer TCR strength. Naive CXCR3-positive and CXCR3-negative cells shared TRBV-TRBJ usage; memory cells diverged. CXCR3-positive naive cells had more hydrophobic TRB CDR3s than CXCR3-negative naive cells.

Via 5' RACE with UMI labels, TRB cDNA libraries were prepared. Following a re-call of the 5' RACE reads, TCRdb has one entry per CDR3 protein and lacks DNA. The sample spans about 50,000 distinct CDR3 sequences; the ten largest clones claim around 0.5%. Turning to this clonotype: Its specificity is not known.

The CDR3 consists of 14 residues. Per germline, CDR1 SEHNR and CDR2 FQNEAQ (reference sequence). The source material was naive CXCR3+ CD8+ T cells from blood. Documented subset: CD45RO-CCR7+CD27+CD95- naive CD8+ T cells expressing CXCR3 (TNR3+). This TCR was sampled from a human donor in good health. Some clones in this sample may be carry-over from other donors' samples. V gene TRBV7-9 combines with J gene TRBJ2-7. CDR3 residues: CASSLALADVEQYF.